The 3 T cell receptor beta chains listed next were all sequenced from one sample in a study of CD8+ T cells in alopecia areata. cDNA prepared by RNA extraction and subsequent reverse transcription served as the template for sequencing. Measured with immunoSEQ multiplex PCR; TCRdb has only the in-frame clones, and not every one. The sample has 140,000 to 150,000 clones; 51% are singletons. The sample consisted of CD4+ T cells sorted from blood, taken at week 0. The receptors come from a human donor with alopecia areata.

The chain joins TRBV5-6 to TRBJ2-5, with TRBD2 matching over 7 bases. The CDR3 is 15 amino acids. Germline V gene data show CDR1 as SGHDT and CDR2 as YYEEEE. V was clipped by 3 bases and J by 4 bases; unmatched bases: 9. The CDR3 here is CASSYSGLVLETQYF. CDR3 DNA: TGTGCCAGCAGCTACTCAGGACTAGTGTTAGAGACCCAGTACTTC.

This clone came up once. The chain recombines TRBV15 with TRBJ2-3; TRBD2 aligns across 9 bases. The V and J ends lost 5 bases and 1 base, in that order; junction bases with no gene match: 7. Per the germline V gene, CDR1 is LNHNV and CDR2 is YYDKDF (reference sequence). This CDR3 is 16 amino acids long. CDR3 amino acids: CATSPTGLAGTDTQYF. The CDR3 coding sequence is TGTGCCACCAGCCCCACGGGACTAGCAGGCACAGATACGCAGTATTTT.

This chain uses TRBV10-3 with TRBJ1-2, with unresolved D. Trimming took 4 bases from V and 4 from J, leaving 10 bases between them. The germline gives CDR1 ENHRY, CDR2 SYGVKD. There are 13 residues in the CDR3. In DNA, the CDR3 is TGTGCCATCAGTGGGGAGTTGATCTATGGCTACACCTTC. Residues: CAISGELIYGYTF.